The table lists the clone carrying this T cell receptor beta chain with many counts. V shed 6 bases, J shed 6 bases, and the junction held 14 bases outside the gene matches. The germline CDR1 and CDR2 sequences are WSHSY and SAAADI. The CDR3 has 16 amino acids. The data were taken from a study of human T cells and chemical hapten exposure. TCRdb reprocessed the RACE reads via MiXCR and lists one record per CDR3 protein. The table lists tens of thousands of distinct CDR3 sequences, 10% of them singletons. Time point reported: pre-sensitization, week 0. Regarding treatment: therapeutic diphenylcyclopropenone sensitization with weekly scalp DPC. The authors extracted total RNA from unfractionated whole blood.

Sequencing used whole blood, obtained in connection with sensitization to the hapten diphenylcyclopropenone (DPC). The V call is TRBV10-2, the J call TRBJ2-7; 10 nucleotides align to TRBD1. The source is a man in his fifties or sixties with alopecia areata. Some clones in this sample may be carry-over from other donors' samples. This chain's CDR3 is CASSPGDRGPLIEQYF. CDR3 DNA: TGCGCCAGCAGCCCGGGGGACAGGGGCCCCTTGATCGAGCAGTACTTC.